This TCR beta chain was captured in a study of identical twins. TCRdb used MiXCR to reprocess the 5' RACE reads, holding one entry per CDR3 protein. The sample records 1.5 million to 2 million distinct CDR3 sequences, under 35% being singletons. The V end lost 5 bases, the J end lost 1 base, and 11 bases lay between the germline ends. The CDR3 length is 15 residues. The germline CDR1 and CDR2 sequences are PRHDT and FYEKMQ (reference sequence). The chain has TRBV13 and TRBJ2-2; D ambiguous. Sequencing used cord blood. This clonotype was obtained from a newborn girl in good health. Here the CDR3 DNA reads TGTGCCAGCAGCCCGATCAGTAGGAACACCGGGGAGCTGTTTTTT. Its protein product is CASSPISRNTGELFF.